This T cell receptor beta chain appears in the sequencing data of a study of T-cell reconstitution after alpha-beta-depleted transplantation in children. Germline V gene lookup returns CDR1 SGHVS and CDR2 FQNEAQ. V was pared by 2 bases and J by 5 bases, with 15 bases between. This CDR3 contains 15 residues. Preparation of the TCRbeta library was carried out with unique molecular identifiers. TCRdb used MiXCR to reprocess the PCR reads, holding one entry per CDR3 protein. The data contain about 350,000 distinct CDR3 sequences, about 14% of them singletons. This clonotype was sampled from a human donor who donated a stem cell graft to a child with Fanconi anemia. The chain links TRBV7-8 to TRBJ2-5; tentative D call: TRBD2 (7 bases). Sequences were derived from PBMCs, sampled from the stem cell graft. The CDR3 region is CASSLLGGRWETQYF. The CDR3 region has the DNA TGTGCCAGCAGCTTACTCGGGGGGCGGTGGGAGACCCAGTACTTC.